This T cell receptor (beta chain) was recorded in a study of cytomegalovirus exposure and HLA in healthy donors. Notes on the study in general: As a later analysis revealed, most CMV-associated TCR beta chains appeared HLA-restricted. Donors were assumed by presence/absence analyses to have roughly uniform sequencing depth.

The PCR was carried out with 60 Vbeta primers and 13 Jbeta primers. This table comes from immunoSEQ multiplex PCR, and its TCRdb copy is limited to in-frame clones, with some not included. The repertoire holds about 150,000 clones, with roughly 86% as singletons. A word on this clone: Its antigen is still unknown.

Germline values: CDR1 SGDLS, CDR2 YYNGEE. Trimming pared 4 bases from V and 3 bases from J, leaving 23 bases between. The CDR3 spans 17 residues. The specimen sequenced was PBMCs. The chain joins TRBV9 to TRBJ2-7, with D perhaps TRBD1 (5 bases). The clonotype comes from a woman in her thirties or forties in good health and CMV-seronegative. The CDR3, as DNA: TGTGCCAGCAGCCCAAGAGATGGGCAGGGTGCTTACTACGAGCAGTACTTC. Translation: CASSPRDGQGAYYEQYF.